Detailed here is one T cell receptor (beta chain). The data are from a study of blood T cell repertoires in COVID-19. On the study more broadly: COVID-19 samples collected from the United States, Italy and Spain covered acute and convalescent phases. In each case, the material was cDNA or gDNA derived from T cells, B-cell-depleted T cells, or PBMCs.

As originally analysed: Estimation of nucleated cell counts relied on the amplification of reference gene primers. Libraries were prepared by immunoSEQ multiplex PCR; TCRdb keeps only in-frame clonotypes and omits some of them. V and J calls plus clone size are reproduced from that table; the DNA served to infer D and trimming. The table lists fewer than 250,000 clones, 92% of them singletons, with 0.7% to 0.85% in the top ten. CDR3 length: 15 residues. Germline trimming cut 5 bases from V and 7 bases from J; bases unmatched to any gene: 11. The germline gives CDR1 SGHTA, CDR2 FQGNSA. The receptor comes from a man between 60 and 75 years old with COVID-19, enrolled during active disease. V gene TRBV7-2 combines with J gene TRBJ1-2, with 9 nucleotides matching TRBD1. Sequenced sample: peripheral blood. CDR3 sequence reads: CASSPEGTGRGGYTF. CDR3 in DNA: TGTGCCAGCAGCCCCGAGGGGACAGGGAGGGGTGGCTACACCTTC. Looking up the rest from reference TRBV7-2 and TRBJ1-2 gives the full variable domain: GAGVSQSPSNKVTEKGKDVELRCDPISGHTALYWYRQSLGQGLEFLIYFQGNSAPDKSGLPSDRFSAERTGGSVSTLTIQRTQQEDSAVYLCASSPEGTGRGGYTFGSGTRLTVV.